This T cell receptor (beta chain) comes out of a study of Ad26.COV2.S vaccination and SARS-CoV-2 variants. Germline CDR1 ENHRY, CDR2 SYGVKD. The CDR3 is made up of 15 amino acids. Trimming left V 3 bases short and J 4 bases short, with 13 bases between. Method: immunoSEQ multiplex PCR; TCRdb's copy keeps in-frame clones and lacks some. Of roughly 380,000 clones listed, more than 75% are singletons. Noted treatment: around 19 received Ad26.COV2.S at low or high dose, single or two shots; five or six received placebo; per-sample allocation not given. Collection of samples fell on day 63 after the first vaccine or placebo injection.

The sequence was obtained from a person between 18 and 65 years old who received the Ad26.COV2.S COVID-19 vaccine or a placebo. The chain combines TRBV10-3 with TRBJ2-1; tentatively, D is TRBD2 (5 bases). Sequencing used peripheral blood, obtained in a trial of Ad26.COV2.S vaccine versus placebo. The CDR3 here is CAISDLATSYNEQFF. CDR3 in DNA: TGTGCCATCAGTGACCTAGCCACCTCATACAATGAGCAGTTCTTC.